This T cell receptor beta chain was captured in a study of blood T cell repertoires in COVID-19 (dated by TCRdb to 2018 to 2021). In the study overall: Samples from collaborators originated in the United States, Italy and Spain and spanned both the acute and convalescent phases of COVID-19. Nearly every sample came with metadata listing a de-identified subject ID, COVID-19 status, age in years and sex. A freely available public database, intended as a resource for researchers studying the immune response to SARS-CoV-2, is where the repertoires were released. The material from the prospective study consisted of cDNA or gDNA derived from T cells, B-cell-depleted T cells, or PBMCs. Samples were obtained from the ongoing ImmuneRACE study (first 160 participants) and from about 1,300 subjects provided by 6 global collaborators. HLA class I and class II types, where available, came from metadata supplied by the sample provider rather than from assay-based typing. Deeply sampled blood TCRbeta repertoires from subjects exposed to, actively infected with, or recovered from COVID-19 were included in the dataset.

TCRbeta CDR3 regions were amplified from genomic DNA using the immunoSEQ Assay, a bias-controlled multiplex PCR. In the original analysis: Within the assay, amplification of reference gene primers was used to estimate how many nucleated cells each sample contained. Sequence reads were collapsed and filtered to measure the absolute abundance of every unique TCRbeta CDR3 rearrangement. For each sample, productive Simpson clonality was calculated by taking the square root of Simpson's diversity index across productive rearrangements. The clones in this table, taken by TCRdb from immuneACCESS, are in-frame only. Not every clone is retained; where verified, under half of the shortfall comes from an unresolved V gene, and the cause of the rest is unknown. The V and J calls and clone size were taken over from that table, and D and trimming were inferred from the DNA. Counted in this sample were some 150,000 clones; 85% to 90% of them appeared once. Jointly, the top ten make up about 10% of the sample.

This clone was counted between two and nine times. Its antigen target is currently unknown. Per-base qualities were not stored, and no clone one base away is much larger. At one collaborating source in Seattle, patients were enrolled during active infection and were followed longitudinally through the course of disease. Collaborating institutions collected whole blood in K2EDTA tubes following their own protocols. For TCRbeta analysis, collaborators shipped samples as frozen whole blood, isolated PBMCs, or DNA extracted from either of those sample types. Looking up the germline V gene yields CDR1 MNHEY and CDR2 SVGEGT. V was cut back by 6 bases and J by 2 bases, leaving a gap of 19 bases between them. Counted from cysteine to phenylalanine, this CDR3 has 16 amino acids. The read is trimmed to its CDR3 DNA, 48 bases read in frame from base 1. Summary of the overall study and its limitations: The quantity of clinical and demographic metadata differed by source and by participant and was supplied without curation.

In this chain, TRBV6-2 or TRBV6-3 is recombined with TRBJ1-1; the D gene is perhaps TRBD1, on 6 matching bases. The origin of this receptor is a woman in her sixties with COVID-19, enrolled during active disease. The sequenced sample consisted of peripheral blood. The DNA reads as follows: TGTGCCAGCAGCAGCTGGGGGCCGATGGTCAACACTGAAGCTTTCTTT. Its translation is CASSSWGPMVNTEAFF.